This entry lists 29 T cell receptor beta chains sequenced from one sample in a study of control samples from healthy donors and cancer patients. The method was immunoSEQ multiplex PCR; TCRdb's version includes in-frame clones alone and lacks a portion of them. The sample consists of some 170,000 clones, over 95% of them appearing once. Sequencing was performed on blood. Every receptor here comes from a woman in her 30s in good health.

This chain joins TRBV4-2 and TRBJ2-1; D uncertain. The V gene lost 1 base and the J gene lost 10 bases, with 11 bases spanning the gap. Germline lookup yields CDR1 LGHNA and CDR2 YNFKEQ. This CDR3 is 13 amino acids long. This CDR3 is CASSQASKGEQFF. The CDR3 region has the DNA TGTGCCAGCAGCCAAGCTTCAAAAGGCGAGCAGTTCTTC.

V and J are TRBV2 and TRBJ2-1; D possibly corresponds to TRBD2 (6 bases). Between the trimmed V and J ends, which lost 4 bases and 10 bases, there was a span of 11 bases. Germline assignment: CDR1 SNHLY and CDR2 FYNNEI. The CDR3 length is 12 residues. The CDR3 region is CASSVWGREQFF. The CDR3 DNA follows: TGTGCCAGCAGTGTCTGGGGGAGGGAGCAGTTCTTC. Supplemented by reference TRBV2 and TRBJ2-1, the full variable domain reads EPEVTQTPSHQVTQMGQEVILRCVPISNHLYFYWYRQILGQKVEFLVSFYNNEISEKSEIFDDQFSVERPDGSNFTLKIRSTKLEDSAMYFCASSVWGREQFFGPGTRLTVL.

The V call is TRBV6-5, the J call TRBJ1-1, with a weak D call TRBD1 (6 bases). The CDR3 is 14 residues long. Trimming pared 5 bases from V and 3 bases from J, leaving 13 bases between. CDR1 MNHEY and CDR2 SVGAGI come from the germline V gene. The CDR3 DNA is TGTGCCAGCAGTAGGGGGGGGGTTTACACTGAAGCTTTCTTT. Amino acids: CASSRGGVYTEAFF.

This clone was picked up a small number of times. The genes are TRBV2 and TRBJ2-3; 8 bases match TRBD2. Per germline, CDR1 SNHLY and CDR2 FYNNEI. The V segment lost 7 bases and the J segment 2 bases; nucleotides outside the gene matches: 5. This CDR3 contains 14 residues. The CDR3 loop is CASNNGRATDTQYF. The CDR3 bases are TGTGCCAGCAATAACGGGAGGGCCACAGATACGCAGTATTTT.

The chain has TRBV27 and TRBJ1-4; possibly TRBD1 for D (6 bases). The V and J ends lost 5 bases and 3 bases respectively, with 19 bases between them. The CDR3 loop spans 17 amino acids. Germline V gene data show CDR1 as MNHEY and CDR2 as SMNVEV (reference sequence). The CDR3 bases are TGTGCCAGCAGTCCTCTACAGGGATTGTTAGCTAATGAAAAACTGTTTTTT. Its translation is CASSPLQGLLANEKLFF.

The genes are TRBV6-5 and TRBJ2-7, with no clear D. The germline CDR1 and CDR2 sequences are MNHEY and SVGAGI. The germline V and J ends were trimmed by 2 bases and 1 base, with 12 bases remaining between them. The CDR3 covers 15 residues. The CDR3 DNA reads TGTGCCAGCAGTTACGGGCGACTGCCGTCCTACGAGCAGTACTTC. Residues: CASSYGRLPSYEQYF.

V usage is TRBV6-5 and J usage is TRBJ2-1; the D gene is possibly TRBD2 (5 bases). The CDR3 is made up of 15 amino acids. CDR1 is MNHEY and CDR2 is SVGAGI in the germline V gene. Trimming removed 5 bases from V and 7 bases from J, with 18 bases in between. CDR3 coding DNA: TGTGCCAGCAGTCAATTGGCGGGTCTGGTGAATGAGCAGTTCTTC. This encodes CASSQLAGLVNEQFF.

The V gene is TRBV12-3 or TRBV12-4, the J gene TRBJ1-1, with D unresolved. The length of the CDR3 is 12 residues. Trimming cost V 4 bases and J 8 bases, with 11 bases left between them. The CDR3 coding sequence is TGTGCCAGCAGTTCCAGCTTTTTCGAAGCTTTCTTT. It specifies CASSSSFFEAFF.

The rearrangement links TRBV7-6 to TRBJ2-1, with 10 bases that match TRBD2. This CDR3 contains 15 residues. Germline values: CDR1 SGHVS, CDR2 FNYEAQ. V was pared by 4 bases and J by 4 bases, with 4 bases of the junction left unmatched. CDR3 amino acids: CASSSGLARYNEQFF. Written as DNA, the CDR3 is TGTGCCAGCAGCTCGGGACTAGCGAGATACAATGAGCAGTTCTTC.

The chain is built from TRBV19 and TRBJ2-3; D gene ambiguous. Germline V CDR1 and CDR2: LNHDA, SQIVND (reference sequence). V was cut by 10 bases and J by 3 bases, with 20 bases left in between. The CDR3 spans 15 residues. CDR3 region: CATSPPGFSTDTQYF. In DNA, the CDR3 is TGTGCCACTTCCCCCCCGGGTTTCTCTACAGATACGCAGTATTTT.

This clone has just one count. The rearrangement joins TRBV29-1 to TRBJ2-1; maybe TRBD1 (7 bases). The length of the CDR3 is 14 residues. V was shortened by 4 bases and J by 9 bases, with 19 bases between the two germline ends. CDR1 and CDR2 from the germline V gene are SQVTM and ANQGSEA. The CDR3 nucleotides are TGCAGCGTTGCCCCCTACAGGGGAGGTATTGAGCAGTTCTTC. This translates into CSVAPYRGGIEQFF.

A remark on this clone: Other DNA sequences of this sample code for an identical CDR3. This chain uses TRBV28 with TRBJ2-7, with TRBD2 as a possible D gene (5 bases). The CDR3 runs 13 residues. Trimming stripped 3 bases from V and 0 bases from J, with 6 bases between. Germline-derived CDR1 and CDR2 are MDHEN and SYDVKM. CDR3 in DNA: TGTGCCAGCAGTTTGGGAGCCTCCTACGAGCAGTACTTC. Translation: CASSLGASYEQYF. Looking up the rest from reference TRBV28 and TRBJ2-7 gives the full variable domain: DVKVTQSSRYLVKRTGEKVFLECVQDMDHENMFWYRQDPGLGLRLIYFSYDVKMKEKGDIPEGYSVSREKKERFSLILESASTNQTSMYLCASSLGASYEQYFGPGTRLTVT.

This chain links TRBV19 with TRBJ2-6; D is undetermined. CDR3 length: 15 residues. V lost 3 bases and J lost 3, with 9 bases in between. Germline CDR1 LNHDA, CDR2 SQIVND (reference sequence). CDR3 residues: CASSIRVGGANVLTF. In DNA, the CDR3 is TGTGCCAGTAGTATCCGTGTCGGTGGGGCCAACGTCCTGACTTTC.

The gene calls are TRBV10-3 and TRBJ2-5, with a possible D match to TRBD1 (5 bases). Between the trimmed V and J ends, which lost 7 bases and 0 bases, there was a span of 12 bases. Germline V gives CDR1 ENHRY, CDR2 SYGVKD. The CDR3 contains 14 residues. The CDR3: CAIKVDSYQETQYF. The DNA of the CDR3 is TGTGCCATCAAAGTAGACAGTTACCAAGAGACCCAGTACTTC.

With respect to this clone: A junction boundary mismatches the germline segment, possibly from a read error. The chain has TRBV20-1 and TRBJ1-4, with D uncertain. The CDR3 loop spans 11 amino acids. From germline, CDR1 is DFQATT and CDR2 SNEGSKA (reference sequence). Here the CDR3 reads CSALTDPVSVF. In nucleotides, the CDR3 is TGCAGTGCCCTGACGGATCCCGTCTCCGTTTTT.

The V call is TRBV9, the J call TRBJ1-4; the D is unclear. This CDR3 is built from 14 residues. The germline CDR1 and CDR2 sequences are SGDLS and YYNGEE. V lost 4 bases, J lost 3 bases, and 10 bases lay in between. This chain's CDR3 is CASSPSIANEKLFF. In nucleotides, the CDR3 is TGTGCCAGCAGCCCCTCGATTGCTAATGAAAAACTGTTTTTT.

The CDR3 DNA follows: TGCAGCGTTGACAGGGAAGCTTTCTTT. Translating it yields CSVDREAFF. This chain links TRBV29-1 with TRBJ1-1; no clear D gene. Germline loops: CDR1 SQVTM, CDR2 ANQGSEA. The germline V and J ends were trimmed by 3 bases and 8 bases, with 4 bases remaining between them. The CDR3 runs to 9 residues.

The chain has TRBV14 and TRBJ2-3, with 12 bases aligning to TRBD2. Germline CDR1 SGHDN, CDR2 FVKESK. CDR3 size: 18 residues. V lost 3 bases and J lost 0; bases outside the gene matches: 7. The CDR3 DNA is TGTGCCAGCAGCCAGCTAGCGGGAGGGGGCCTAAGCACAGATACGCAGTATTTT. It translates to CASSQLAGGGLSTDTQYF.

The J gene is TRBJ2-1, the V gene TRBV28, with D tentatively TRBD2 (6 bases). The CDR3 is 17 amino acids. V dropped 6 bases and J dropped 2 bases, with 20 bases sitting between them. The V gene's germline CDR1 is MDHEN and CDR2 SYDVKM. CDR3 nucleotide sequence: TGTGCCAGCAGCCACCACCTCGGGAGCTACCCCTACAATGAGCAGTTCTTC. This gives the protein CASSHHLGSYPYNEQFF.

The chain links TRBV2 to TRBJ2-7, with D perhaps matching TRBD2 (5 bases). The CDR3 is made up of 16 amino acids. Germline V CDR1 and CDR2: SNHLY, FYNNEI. The germline V and J ends were trimmed by 6 bases and 0 bases, with 18 bases remaining between them. DNA for the CDR3: TGTGCCAGCAGAGATTCCCGGACTTACAGCTCCTACGAGCAGTACTTC. The encoded protein is CASRDSRTYSSYEQYF. The full variable domain, completed using reference TRBV2 and TRBJ2-7, is EPEVTQTPSHQVTQMGQEVILRCVPISNHLYFYWYRQILGQKVEFLVSFYNNEISEKSEIFDDQFSVERPDGSNFTLKIRSTKLEDSAMYFCASRDSRTYSSYEQYFGPGTRLTVT.

The genes are TRBV6-5 and TRBJ1-1; D gene uncertain. Germline V CDR1 and CDR2: MNHEY, SVGAGI. Trimming took off 9 bases at V and 4 bases at J, with 9 bases between the two ends. The CDR3 spans 11 residues. The DNA of the CDR3 is TGTGCCAGTATCTTTAGCACTGAAGCTTTCTTT. Its translation is CASIFSTEAFF.

The chain is built from TRBV5-4 and TRBJ2-6, with D perhaps matching TRBD1 (6 bases). Germline assignment: CDR1 SGHNT and CDR2 YYREEE (reference sequence). The CDR3 has 15 amino acids. Trimming shortened V by 4 bases and J by 4 bases, and 12 bases separated the two germline ends. CDR3 sequence reads: CASSRDRWGANVLTF. CDR3 DNA: TGTGCCAGCAGCCGTGACAGGTGGGGGGCCAACGTCCTGACTTTC.

The V gene is TRBV19, the J gene TRBJ1-4; D call uncertain. The CDR3 extends over 16 amino acids. Looked up from germline, CDR1 is LNHDA and CDR2 is SQIVND (reference sequence). The V gene lost 4 bases and the J gene lost 0 bases, with 12 bases spanning the gap. The CDR3 region is CASSRGGGTTNEKLFF. The CDR3 DNA is TGTGCCAGTAGTAGAGGCGGAGGAACAACTAATGAAAAACTGTTTTTT.

The J gene is TRBJ2-1, the V gene TRBV5-6, with 10 positions matching TRBD2. The CDR3 contains 15 residues. V gave up 4 bases and J gave up 3 bases; unmatched junction bases: 4. From germline, CDR1 is SGHDT and CDR2 YYEEEE. CDR3 sequence: CASSAGLADYNEQFF. The DNA for the CDR3 is TGTGCCAGCAGCGCCGGACTAGCGGACTACAATGAGCAGTTCTTC.

V gene TRBV15 combines with J gene TRBJ2-7; 7 nucleotides match TRBD1. The CDR3 extends over 14 amino acids. The germline V gene encodes CDR1 LNHNV and CDR2 YYDKDF (reference sequence). The V gene end was trimmed by 4 bases and the J gene end by 0 bases; junction bases not matched to a gene: 3. This CDR3 reads CATSTRTGSYEQYF. The CDR3 DNA sequence: TGTGCCACCAGCACCAGGACAGGCTCCTACGAGCAGTACTTC.

This clone was seen only once. The junction differs from germline at one of its ends, possibly a read error. This chain uses TRBV30 with TRBJ2-5; D is perhaps TRBD1 or TRBD2 (5 bases each). From germline, CDR1 is GTSNPN and CDR2 SVGIG (reference sequence). CDR3 length: 12 residues. This CDR3 is CAWTPGQGTQYF. CDR3 DNA sequence: TGTGCCTGGACCCCGGGGCAAGGGACCCAGTACTTC.

V usage is TRBV30 and J usage is TRBJ1-1, with D unresolved. The germline V gene has CDR1 GTSNPN and CDR2 SVGIG (reference sequence). The CDR3 loop spans 13 amino acids. Between the trimmed V and J ends, which lost 3 bases and 3 bases, there was a span of 11 bases. CDR3 sequence (DNA): TGTGCCTGGAGGCTAGAGAGGGACACTGAAGCTTTCTTT. This gives the protein CAWRLERDTEAFF.

The V call is TRBV6-5, the J call TRBJ1-3, with D unresolved. Germline V gene data show CDR1 as MNHEY and CDR2 as SVGAGI. The length of the CDR3 is 13 residues. V gave up 8 bases and J gave up 2 bases, with 10 bases separating them. CDR3 amino acids: CASSIETGNTIYF. The CDR3 DNA reads as TGTGCCAGCTCCATCGAGACTGGAAACACCATATATTTT.

The chain employs TRBV28 and TRBJ2-1; TRBD1 aligns across 8 bases. This CDR3 region has 13 residues. Looked up from germline, CDR1 is MDHEN and CDR2 is SYDVKM. V lost 6 bases, J lost 5 bases, and 3 bases stayed unmatched. This CDR3 reads CASSLTGDNEQFF. CDR3 bases: TGTGCCAGCAGCCTGACAGGGGACAATGAGCAGTTCTTC.